Below, 3 T cell receptor beta chains from the same sample are listed, as sequenced in a study of blood T cell repertoires in COVID-19. TCRdb keeps only in-frame clones here, not all; method: immunoSEQ multiplex PCR. The repertoire holds some 300,000 clones, with about 90% as singletons. Sequenced: PBMCs or T cells enriched from blood (not recorded which). All receptors derive from a woman in her twenties or thirties who had recovered from COVID-19.

The chain employs TRBV7-9 and TRBJ1-3, with 9 positions matching TRBD1. Trimming took 4 bases from V and 0 from J; bases not matched to a gene: 1. The CDR3 runs to 15 residues. Germline lookup yields CDR1 SEHNR and CDR2 FQNEAQ (reference sequence). DNA of the CDR3: TGTGCCAGCAGCTCGACAGGGGGCTCTGGAAACACCATATATTTT. Protein sequence: CASSSTGGSGNTIYF.

The chain links TRBV4-2 to TRBJ2-2; 7 bases are a match to TRBD2. The CDR3 consists of 15 residues. CDR1 LGHNA and CDR2 YNFKEQ come from the germline V gene. The junction had 5 bases not matched to a gene; V was cut back by 4 bases and J by 3 bases. The CDR3 nucleotides are TGTGCCAGCAGCCCTAGCGGATCCTACACCGGGGAGCTGTTTTTT. It specifies CASSPSGSYTGELFF.

The rearrangement joins TRBV30 to TRBJ2-1; 8 bases are shared with TRBD2. Germline V gives CDR1 GTSNPN, CDR2 SVGIG (reference sequence). With V trimmed by 4 bases and J by 4 bases, 6 bases remained unmatched. This CDR3 has 14 residues. The CDR3 nucleotides are TGTGCCTGGACACCGGGAGGGTTTTACAATGAGCAGTTCTTC. It translates to CAWTPGGFYNEQFF.